This T cell receptor (beta chain) emerged from a study of memory CD4+ T cells and cytomegalovirus serostatus (dated by TCRdb to the late 2010s). Concerning the study at large: The cohort comprised 33 healthy Belgian adults, 9 CMV seropositive and 24 CMV seronegative. To replicate a published TCR-based CMV serostatus classifier, the study sequenced CD4+ memory TCRbeta repertoires from a Belgian cohort whose cytomegalovirus serostatus was known.

Notes on this clone: Its cognate antigen has yet to be identified. Qualities for individual bases were not recorded, and no much larger clone is one base off.

Single viable CD3+CD4+CD8-CD45RO+ cells were sorted as memory CD4+ T cells on a FACSAria II. CMV serostatus was determined with a Roche Elecsys assay detecting serum IgG against CMV pp150, pp28, p38 and p52. Once the samples were thawed, total CD4+ T cells were enriched through positive selection using CD4 magnetic microbeads. The samples came from a separate study whose specific focus was interrogating the CD4+ T cell memory repertoire. Peripheral blood mononuclear cells were isolated and cryopreserved according to standard operating procedures, and serum was kept at -80 degrees C. The staining relied on CD3-PerCP (BW264/56), CD4-APC (RPA-T4), CD45RO-PE (UCHT1) and CD8-Pacific Orange (3B5) antibodies, and Sytox blue was used to exclude non-viable cells. General study outcomes and caveats: Only CD4+CD45RO+ memory cells were sequenced, unlike the original study, which covered naive and memory CD4+ and CD8+ populations. On the Belgian cohort, the classifier built on the original framework reached a median bootstrapped AUC of nearly 0.96, with a 95% CI of 0.76-1.00. For CMV serostatus prediction, a median bootstrapped AUC of about 0.96 was reached with the original framework, and a median bootstrapped AUC of about 0.91 was reached with a US-trained random forest. The results were interpreted as suggesting that the CMV-associated TCR signature is mostly present in the CD4+ memory repertoire. Of fewer than 200 previously reported CMV-associated TCRbeta sequences, about 62 appeared in the CD4+ memory repertoires, each in one to five individuals.

The Quick-DNA Microprep Kit was used to extract genomic DNA from the sorted cells. Amplification of TCRbeta DNA was done with the immunoSEQ hsTCRbeta kit, following the protocol from the manufacturer. An Illumina MiSeq instrument was used to sequence the TCRbeta libraries. The published analysis was carried out like this. Following removal of out-of-frame sequences, 2.2 million or so distinct TCRbeta sequences were retained, with an average of roughly 67,000 per individual. Two values were used to score each individual: the count of about 160 previously reported CMV-associated TCRbeta sequences and the total count of productive distinct TCRbeta sequences. A beta-binomial model was reimplemented in Python, and random forests from scikit-learn, run with default parameters, were trained on data from the US cohort. Classifier performance on the Belgian cohort was summarized as median AUC with percentile confidence intervals over 10,000 bootstrap iterations. Not all clones reach the TCRdb copy of this immuneACCESS table, which keeps in-frame sequences only. Checked studies attribute under half of the gap to unresolved V genes and leave the rest unexplained. D and trimming were read from the DNA, whereas the V and J calls and clone size are those reported in that table. The sample includes tens of thousands of clones, with roughly 80% observed a single time. The ten largest clones add up to around 0.38% of the sample.

Here V drops 0 bases and J drops 5 bases, and the junction holds 11 bases not matched to any gene. CDR1 and CDR2 are read off the germline V gene as SNHLY and FYNNEI. CDR3 length: 17 amino acids, cysteine to phenylalanine. This entry keeps only the CDR3 DNA: 51 bases, framed from base 1. The V and J segments used are TRBV2 and TRBJ2-7, and 9 junction bases match TRBD2. The sequencing sample was made of memory CD4+ T cells from blood. This receptor was obtained from an adult in good health and CMV-seronegative. The nucleotides are TGTGCCAGCAGTGAAGCGCTTAGAGCGGGGGGCAGCCACGAGCAGTACTTC. This is translated as CASSEALRAGGSHEQYF.